A single sample is the source of the 27 T cell receptor beta chains below, sequenced in a study of T cell repertoires in cytomegalovirus infection. TCRdb re-derived calls from the reads in MiXCR, one entry per CDR3 protein. The data contain around 290,000 distinct CDR3 sequences, over 20% of them singletons. Sequenced material: PBMCs. The receptors originated from a human donor in good health (CMV status not recorded). Some clones in this sample may be carry-over from other donors' samples.

This clonotype was observed a few times. The chain recombines TRBV27 with TRBJ1-1; a possible D gene is TRBD1 (6 bases). Germline V gene sequence: CDR1 MNHEY, CDR2 SMNVEV (reference sequence). The CDR3 loop spans 14 amino acids. V shed 8 bases and J shed 1 base, with 14 bases lying between them. The CDR3 bases are TGTGCCAGCGCCTTCTGGGGGGCGAACACTGAAGCTTTCTTT. It encodes CASAFWGANTEAFF.

This clonotype has just a few counts. The V call is TRBV7-9, the J call TRBJ2-3; D is unclear. V was shortened by 2 bases and J by 0 bases, with 9 bases between the two germline ends. The germline V gene encodes CDR1 SEHNR and CDR2 FQNEAQ (reference sequence). This CDR3 is 15 amino acids long. The CDR3 DNA reads as TGTGCCAGCAGCTTAACCAGAGGTAGCACAGATACGCAGTATTTT. This sequence encodes CASSLTRGSTDTQYF.

This clonotype has at least ten counts. The genes are TRBV7-2 and TRBJ2-5, with D unclear. Germline CDR1 SGHTA, CDR2 FQGNSA. CDR3 size: 11 residues. V gave up 5 bases and J gave up 5 bases, with 6 bases separating them. CDR3 region: CASSGAETQYF. As DNA, the CDR3 is TGTGCCAGCAGCGGCGCGGAGACCCAGTACTTC. The complete variable domain, with remaining parts taken from reference TRBV7-2 and TRBJ2-5, reads GAGVSQSPSNKVTEKGKDVELRCDPISGHTALYWYRQSLGQGLEFLIYFQGNSAPDKSGLPSDRFSAERTGGSVSTLTIQRTQQEDSAVYLCASSGAETQYFGPGTRLLVL.

This clonotype was recorded at least ten times. The chain combines TRBV7-2 with TRBJ2-1; TRBD2 matches at 11 bases. After removal of 5 bases from V and 4 bases from J, the junction contained 7 bases not matched to a gene. CDR1 is SGHTA, CDR2 FQGNSA, per germline. The CDR3 extends over 16 amino acids. DNA of the CDR3: TGTGCCAGCAGCACGGGACTAGCGGTGTTATACAATGAGCAGTTCTTC. Translating gives CASSTGLAVLYNEQFF.

This clonotype was detected only once. The chain uses TRBV10-3 and TRBJ1-1, with D possibly matching TRBD1 (5 bases). CDR3 size: 14 residues. Germline CDR1 and CDR2: ENHRY and SYGVKD. The ends were cut back, 11 bases at V and 2 bases at J, with 18 bases in the middle. CDR3 sequence: CASDPTGTNTEAFF. CDR3 nucleotide sequence: TGTGCCTCAGACCCGACTGGGACTAACACTGAAGCTTTCTTT.

This clonotype was seen a few times. The V gene is TRBV29-1, the J gene TRBJ1-1, with D possibly matching TRBD1 (5 bases). Trimming took off 3 bases at V and 6 bases at J, with 8 bases between the two ends. CDR1 SQVTM and CDR2 ANQGSEA come from the germline V gene. The CDR3 totals 11 residues. The CDR3: CSVDRAAEAFF. The CDR3 DNA follows: TGCAGCGTTGACAGGGCAGCTGAAGCTTTCTTT.

This clonotype was picked up a small number of times. The rearrangement uses TRBV20-1 and TRBJ2-7; D is possibly TRBD2 (5 bases). The germline V and J ends were trimmed by 6 bases and 7 bases, with 16 bases remaining between them. Germline CDR1 DFQATT, CDR2 SNEGSKA (reference sequence). The CDR3 has 12 amino acids. CDR3 in amino acids: CSAAPPGGEQYF. The DNA for the CDR3 is TGCAGTGCCGCCCCGCCAGGCGGGGAGCAGTACTTC.

V usage is TRBV20-1 and J usage is TRBJ2-7; the D call may be TRBD1 or TRBD2 (6 bases each). Germline values: CDR1 DFQATT, CDR2 SNEGSKA (reference sequence). V lost 1 base to trimming and J lost 0 bases, with 22 bases between them. The CDR3 is made up of 18 amino acids. CDR3 loop: CSARGTGTGTPSSYEQYF. CDR3 in DNA: TGCAGTGCTAGAGGTACAGGGACCGGGACTCCAAGCTCCTACGAGCAGTACTTC.

At least ten counts were recorded for this clonotype. V is TRBV7-6 and J is TRBJ2-1, with 12 bases that match TRBD1. This CDR3 has 16 residues. Germline CDR1 and CDR2: SGHVS and FNYEAQ. The V gene end was trimmed by 4 bases and the J gene end by 7 bases; junction bases not matched to a gene: 8. The CDR3 sequence is CASSSGPGQGANEQFF. CDR3 nucleotides: TGTGCCAGCAGCTCGGGCCCGGGACAGGGGGCTAATGAGCAGTTCTTC.

This sequence joins TRBV20-1 and TRBJ2-3, with no clear D. Per the germline V gene, CDR1 is DFQATT and CDR2 is SNEGSKA (reference sequence). This CDR3 is built from 13 residues. Between the trimmed V and J ends, which lost 2 bases and 2 bases, there was a span of 8 bases. CDR3 residues: CSARKLVTDTQYF. The CDR3 DNA reads as TGCAGTGCTAGAAAGTTGGTCACAGATACGCAGTATTTT.

This clonotype was observed a handful of times. The chain couples TRBV5-6 to TRBJ2-6, with TRBD1 matching over 8 bases. In germline, CDR1 is SGHDT, CDR2 YYEEEE. Trimming took 1 base from V and 2 from J; bases not matched to a gene: 5. The CDR3 runs to 17 residues. The CDR3, as DNA: TGTGCCAGCAGCTTGATGCAGGGGGCCCCTGGGGCCAACGTCCTGACTTTC. Translated, it gives CASSLMQGAPGANVLTF. The full variable domain, in which reference TRBV5-6 and TRBJ2-6 provide the parts outside the CDR3, is DAGVTQSPTHLIKTRGQQVTLRCSPKSGHDTVSWYQQALGQGPQFIFQYYEEEERQRGNFPDRFSGHQFPNYSSELNVNALLLGDSALYLCASSLMQGAPGANVLTFGAGSRLTVL.

The V gene is TRBV7-2, the J gene TRBJ1-4; D gene unclear. The germline V gene has CDR1 SGHTA and CDR2 FQGNSA. V lost 6 bases and J lost 0, with 11 bases in between. This CDR3 region has 15 residues. The CDR3 DNA follows: TGTGCCAGCAGTGTAACCCCCGCAACTAATGAAAAACTGTTTTTT. Encoded protein: CASSVTPATNEKLFF.

Note on this clonotype: One junction end disagrees with the germline gene, perhaps due to a read error. The genes are TRBV5-6 and TRBJ1-5; D is possibly TRBD1 (5 bases). CDR1 and CDR2 (germline): SGHDT, YYEEEE. CDR3 length: 14 residues. In DNA, the CDR3 is TGTGTCAGCAGCTTGGCCGGGGGTTCCCAGCCCCAGCATTTT. It codes for CVSSLAGGSQPQHF.

The J gene is TRBJ2-5, the V gene TRBV7-8; 8 bases agree with TRBD2. With V trimmed by 6 bases and J by 9 bases, 12 bases remained unmatched. CDR3 length: 14 residues. Per the germline V gene, CDR1 is SGHVS and CDR2 is FQNEAQ. The DNA for the CDR3 is TGTGCCAGCAGACAGTCGGGGGGGGATACGGCCCAGTACTTC. Translating it yields CASRQSGGDTAQYF. Based on the CDR3 plus reference TRBV7-8 and TRBJ2-5, the full variable domain is GAGVSQSPRYKVAKRGQDVALRCDPISGHVSLFWYQQALGQGPEFLTYFQNEAQLDKSGLPSDRFFAERPEGSVSTLKIQRTQQEDSAVYLCASRQSGGDTAQYFGPGTRLLVL.

The chain carries TRBV28 and TRBJ2-1, with D hard to call. In germline, CDR1 is MDHEN, CDR2 SYDVKM. The V end was cut by 4 bases, the J end by 1 base, with 5 bases between. The length of the CDR3 is 13 residues. The CDR3 sequence: CASSSRSYNEQFF. The CDR3 coding sequence is TGTGCCAGCAGTTCCCGTTCCTACAATGAGCAGTTCTTC.

This sequence joins TRBV5-1 and TRBJ2-1, with D unresolved. This CDR3 comprises 15 residues. Germline V gene data show CDR1 as SGHRS and CDR2 as YFSETQ. The V end lost 4 bases, the J end lost 0 bases, and 11 bases lay between the germline ends. The CDR3 loop is CASSQDPGSYNEQFF. The CDR3, as DNA: TGCGCCAGCAGCCAGGACCCAGGCTCCTACAATGAGCAGTTCTTC. Looking up the rest from reference TRBV5-1 and TRBJ2-1 gives the full variable domain: KAGVTQTPRYLIKTRGQQVTLSCSPISGHRSVSWYQQTPGQGLQFLFEYFSETQRNKGNFPGRFSGRQFSNSRSEMNVSTLELGDSALYLCASSQDPGSYNEQFFGPGTRLTVL.

There are many counts of this clonotype. J is TRBJ2-3 and V is TRBV7-2, with 9 positions matching TRBD1. The CDR3 extends over 15 amino acids. After removal of 6 bases from V and 1 base from J, the junction contained 5 bases not matched to a gene. Germline CDR1 reads SGHTA; CDR2 reads FQGNSA. Here the CDR3 reads CASRRWTGGTDTQYF. CDR3 nucleotide sequence: TGTGCCAGCAGACGTTGGACAGGGGGCACAGATACGCAGTATTTT.

Details on this clonotype: An end of the junction does not agree with germline; a read error may underlie this. CDR3 bases: TGTGCCAGTAGTCTTACTAGCGGGGCTCGGTACAGTGAGCAGTTCTTC. It encodes CASSLTSGARYSEQFF. The chain uses TRBV19 and TRBJ2-1, with TRBD2 identical over 10 bases. This CDR3 contains 16 residues. Germline CDR1 and CDR2: LNHDA and SQIVND (reference sequence).

This clonotype occurred a few times. The chain joins TRBV29-1 to TRBJ2-3; TRBD1 aligns across 12 bases. This CDR3 contains 14 residues. Germline V lookup: CDR1 SQVTM, CDR2 ANQGSEA. J was trimmed by 3 bases and V by 4 bases; bases with no gene match: 2. The CDR3 region has the DNA TGCAGCGTTGGGGACAGGGGGCTTACAGATACGCAGTATTTT. It is translated as CSVGDRGLTDTQYF.

The chain links TRBV4-3 to TRBJ1-2; D is possibly TRBD1 (6 bases). CDR3 size: 15 residues. V lost 0 bases, J lost 5 bases, and 13 bases lay in between. CDR1 and CDR2 from the germline V gene are LGHNA and YSLEER. Here the CDR3 reads CASSQDTGNWYGYTF. CDR3 DNA sequence: TGCGCCAGCAGCCAAGATACAGGGAACTGGTATGGCTACACCTTC.

This chain joins TRBV11-2 and TRBJ2-2; 9 nucleotides agree with TRBD2. CDR1 is SGHAT, CDR2 FQNNGV, per germline. There are 16 residues in the CDR3. V lost 2 bases to trimming and J lost 3 bases; unmatched junction nucleotides: 4. The CDR3 DNA sequence: TGTGCCAGCAGCTTATGGCGGGGGGGTGACACCGGGGAGCTGTTTTTT. This sequence encodes CASSLWRGGDTGELFF.

This clonotype was seen only a few times. J is TRBJ1-5 and V is TRBV5-1, with a weak D call TRBD1 (6 bases). The V end lost 5 bases, the J end lost 0 bases, and 12 bases lay between the germline ends. Germline-derived CDR1 and CDR2 are SGHRS and YFSETQ. The CDR3 covers 15 residues. CDR3 protein: CASRPGQNSNQPQHF. The CDR3 nucleotides read TGCGCCAGCAGACCCGGACAGAATAGCAATCAGCCCCAGCATTTT.

As DNA, the CDR3 is TGTGCCAGCAGTCACTCGGGCTCCTACAATGAGCAGTTCTTC. This encodes CASSHSGSYNEQFF. The chain carries TRBV28 and TRBJ2-1; D not certain. V was trimmed by 5 bases and J by 0 bases, leaving 8 bases between them. There are 14 residues in the CDR3. CDR1 is MDHEN and CDR2 is SYDVKM in the germline V gene.

Concerning this clonotype itself: One junction end does not reproduce the germline sequence, and a read error may be involved. This chain uses TRBV4-1 with TRBJ1-2; 7 nucleotides agree with TRBD1. Germline V CDR1 and CDR2: MGHRA, YSYEKL. The CDR3 has 15 amino acids. The CDR3 sequence: CASSQTTGYFKGYTF. CDR3 nucleotides: TGTGCCAGCAGCCAGACGACAGGGTATTTTAAGGGCTACACCTTC.

This clonotype has just a few counts. The V and J genes are TRBV11-2 and TRBJ1-5; possible D gene TRBD1, 6 bases. The CDR3 spans 14 residues. In germline, CDR1 is SGHAT, CDR2 FQNNGV. Trimming took 1 base from V and 5 from J, leaving 9 bases between them. This CDR3 is CASSLGSGDQPQHF. CDR3 nucleotide sequence: TGTGCCAGCAGCTTAGGTTCAGGGGATCAGCCCCAGCATTTT.

This clonotype appeared many times. The chain recombines TRBV7-2 with TRBJ2-1; 11 bases agree with TRBD2. The CDR3 loop spans 14 amino acids. Germline V CDR1 and CDR2: SGHTA, FQGNSA. The V and J ends lost 2 bases and 8 bases, in that order; junction bases with no gene match: 2. The CDR3 region is CASSLWTSGYEQFF. Written as DNA, the CDR3 is TGTGCCAGCAGCTTATGGACTAGCGGGTATGAGCAGTTCTTC.

V and J are TRBV10-3 and TRBJ2-1; perhaps D is TRBD1 or TRBD2 (5 bases each). There are 16 residues in the CDR3. The V gene's germline CDR1 is ENHRY and CDR2 SYGVKD. Trimming shortened V by 4 bases and J by 5 bases, and 18 bases separated the two germline ends. The CDR3 region has the DNA TGTGCCATCAGTGGAGGGGCAGGCTCAGGGAACAATGAGCAGTTCTTC. Protein sequence: CAISGGAGSGNNEQFF.